These 2 T cell receptor beta chains were sequenced from one sample in a study of cytomegalovirus exposure and HLA in healthy donors. Vbeta (60) and Jbeta (13) primers were used in the PCR. Data came from immunoSEQ multiplex PCR; TCRdb stores just in-frame clones and leaves some out. The table records nearly 110,000 clones, roughly 80% of them present only once. Material for sequencing was PBMCs. These receptors all stem from a young man in good health and CMV-seropositive.

CDR3 protein: CAWSVVGGGAYEQYF. The CDR3 DNA reads as TGTGCCTGGAGTGTAGTTGGCGGAGGAGCCTACGAGCAGTACTTC. The V gene is TRBV30, the J gene TRBJ2-7; D possibly corresponds to TRBD2 (5 bases). The germline gives CDR1 GTSNPN, CDR2 SVGIG (reference sequence). This CDR3 has 15 amino acids. V shed 0 bases and J shed 2 bases, with 14 bases lying between them.

This chain connects TRBV5-6 to TRBJ1-1; D is perhaps TRBD1 (5 bases). The V and J ends lost 4 bases and 1 base respectively, with 14 bases between them. The CDR3 is made up of 15 amino acids. Looked up from germline, CDR1 is SGHDT and CDR2 is YYEEEE. The CDR3 nucleotides read TGTGCCAGCAGCAGCCCTGGGACTGAGAACACTGAAGCTTTCTTT. Residues: CASSSPGTENTEAFF.